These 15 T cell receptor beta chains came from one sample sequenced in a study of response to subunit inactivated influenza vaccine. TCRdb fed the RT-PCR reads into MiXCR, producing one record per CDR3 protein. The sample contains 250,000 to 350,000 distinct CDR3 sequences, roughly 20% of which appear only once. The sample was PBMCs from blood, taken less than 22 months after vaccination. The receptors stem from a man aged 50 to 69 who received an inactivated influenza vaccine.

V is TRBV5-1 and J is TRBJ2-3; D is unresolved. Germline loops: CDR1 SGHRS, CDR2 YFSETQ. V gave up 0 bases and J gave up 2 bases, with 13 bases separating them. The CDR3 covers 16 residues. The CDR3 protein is CASSLGANPYTDTQYF. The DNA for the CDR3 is TGCGCCAGCAGCTTGGGTGCAAACCCCTACACAGATACGCAGTATTTT.

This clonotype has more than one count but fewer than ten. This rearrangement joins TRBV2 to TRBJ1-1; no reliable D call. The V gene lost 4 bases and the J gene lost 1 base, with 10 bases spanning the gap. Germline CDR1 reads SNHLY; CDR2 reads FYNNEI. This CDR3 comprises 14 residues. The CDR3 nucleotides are TGTGCCAGCAGTGGGCTGGTGGAGAACACTGAAGCTTTCTTT. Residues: CASSGLVENTEAFF.

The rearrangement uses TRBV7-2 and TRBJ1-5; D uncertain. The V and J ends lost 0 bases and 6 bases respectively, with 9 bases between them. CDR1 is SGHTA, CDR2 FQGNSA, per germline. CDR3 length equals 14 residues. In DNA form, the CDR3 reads TGTGCCAGCAGCTTAGCTCCAATTGGTCAGCCCCAGCATTTT. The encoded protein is CASSLAPIGQPQHF.

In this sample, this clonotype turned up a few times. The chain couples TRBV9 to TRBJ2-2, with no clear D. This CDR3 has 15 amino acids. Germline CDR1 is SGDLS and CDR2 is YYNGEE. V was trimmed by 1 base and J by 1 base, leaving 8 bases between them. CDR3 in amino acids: CASSVYSRNTGELFF. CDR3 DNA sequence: TGTGCCAGCAGCGTATATTCCAGGAACACCGGGGAGCTGTTTTTT. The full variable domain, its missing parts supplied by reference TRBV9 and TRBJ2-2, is DSGVTQTPKHLITATGQRVTLRCSPRSGDLSVYWYQQSLDQGLQFLIQYYNGEERAKGNILERFSAQQFPDLHSELNLSSLELGDSALYFCASSVYSRNTGELFFGEGSRLTVL.

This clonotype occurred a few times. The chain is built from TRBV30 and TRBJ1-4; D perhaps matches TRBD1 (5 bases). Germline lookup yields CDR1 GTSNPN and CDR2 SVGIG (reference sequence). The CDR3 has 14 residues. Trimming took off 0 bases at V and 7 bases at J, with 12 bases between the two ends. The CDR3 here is CAWSVKGSGEKLFF. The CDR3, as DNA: TGTGCCTGGAGTGTAAAGGGGAGTGGTGAAAAACTGTTTTTT.

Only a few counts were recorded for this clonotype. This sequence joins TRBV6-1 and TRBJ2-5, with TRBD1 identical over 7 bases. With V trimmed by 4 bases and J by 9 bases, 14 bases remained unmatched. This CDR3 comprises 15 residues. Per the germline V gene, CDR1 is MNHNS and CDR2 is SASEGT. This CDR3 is CASSATGTDKMAQYF. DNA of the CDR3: TGTGCCAGCAGTGCCACCGGGACAGATAAGATGGCCCAGTACTTC.

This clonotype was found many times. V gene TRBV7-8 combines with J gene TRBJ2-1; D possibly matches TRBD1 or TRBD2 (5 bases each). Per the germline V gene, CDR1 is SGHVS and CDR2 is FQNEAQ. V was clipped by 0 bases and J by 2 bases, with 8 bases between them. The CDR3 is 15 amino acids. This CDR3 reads CASSLAGAPYNEQFF. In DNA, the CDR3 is TGTGCCAGCAGCTTAGCCGGGGCTCCCTACAATGAGCAGTTCTTC.

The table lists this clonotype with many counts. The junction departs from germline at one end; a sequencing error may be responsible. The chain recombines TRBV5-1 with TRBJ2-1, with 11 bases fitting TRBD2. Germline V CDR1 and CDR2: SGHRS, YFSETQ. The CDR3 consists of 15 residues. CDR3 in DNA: TGTGCCAGCAGCTTAGCGGGGGGGGGGTACAATGAGCAGTTCTTC. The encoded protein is CASSLAGGGYNEQFF.

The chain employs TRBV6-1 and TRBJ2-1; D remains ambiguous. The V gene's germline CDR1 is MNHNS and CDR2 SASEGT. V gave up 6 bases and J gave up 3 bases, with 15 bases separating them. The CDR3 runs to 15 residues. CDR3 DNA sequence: TGTGCCAGCAGAAATGCTCTAGTGGACTACAATGAGCAGTTCTTC. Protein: CASRNALVDYNEQFF.

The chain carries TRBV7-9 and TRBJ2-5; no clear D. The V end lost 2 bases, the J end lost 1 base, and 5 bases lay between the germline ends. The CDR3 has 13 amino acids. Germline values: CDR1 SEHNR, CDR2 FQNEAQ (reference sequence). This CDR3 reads CASSLYSQETQYF. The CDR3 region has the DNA TGTGCCAGCAGCTTATACAGCCAAGAGACCCAGTACTTC.

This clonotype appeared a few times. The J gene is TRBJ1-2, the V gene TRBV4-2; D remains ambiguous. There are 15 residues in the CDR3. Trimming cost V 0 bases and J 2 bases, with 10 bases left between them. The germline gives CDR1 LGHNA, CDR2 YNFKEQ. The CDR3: CASSQDVRSNYGYTF. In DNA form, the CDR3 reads TGTGCCAGCAGCCAAGATGTCAGGTCGAACTATGGCTACACCTTC.

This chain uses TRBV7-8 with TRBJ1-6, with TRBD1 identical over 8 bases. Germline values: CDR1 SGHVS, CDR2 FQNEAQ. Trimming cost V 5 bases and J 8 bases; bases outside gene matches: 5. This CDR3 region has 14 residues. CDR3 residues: CASSHGQGYSPLHF. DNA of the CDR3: TGTGCCAGCAGCCACGGACAGGGTTATTCACCCCTCCACTTT.

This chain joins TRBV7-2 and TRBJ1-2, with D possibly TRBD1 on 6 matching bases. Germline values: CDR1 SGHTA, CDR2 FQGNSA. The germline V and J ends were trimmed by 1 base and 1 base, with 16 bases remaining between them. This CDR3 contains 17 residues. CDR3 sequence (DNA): TGTGCCAGCAGCTTAGTAAACAGGGCGCAGAATAACTATGGCTACACCTTC. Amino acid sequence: CASSLVNRAQNNYGYTF.

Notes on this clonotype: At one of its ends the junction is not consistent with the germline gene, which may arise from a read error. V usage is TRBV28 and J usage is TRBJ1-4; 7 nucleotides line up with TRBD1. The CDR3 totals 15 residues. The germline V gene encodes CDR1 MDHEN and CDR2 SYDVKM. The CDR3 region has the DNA TGTACCAGCAGTTTATCGGGACAGTCTAATGAAAAACTGTTTTTT. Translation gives CTSSLSGQSNEKLFF.

As DNA, the CDR3 is TGCAGCGTAGGTCAGGGGGGCGGTCAGCCCCAGCATTTT. It specifies CSVGQGGGQPQHF. The chain links TRBV29-1 to TRBJ1-5; 7 nucleotides line up with TRBD1. CDR1 and CDR2 from the germline V gene are SQVTM and ANQGSEA. J gave up 6 bases and V 6 bases, and 8 bases lay outside the gene matches. The CDR3 is made up of 13 amino acids.